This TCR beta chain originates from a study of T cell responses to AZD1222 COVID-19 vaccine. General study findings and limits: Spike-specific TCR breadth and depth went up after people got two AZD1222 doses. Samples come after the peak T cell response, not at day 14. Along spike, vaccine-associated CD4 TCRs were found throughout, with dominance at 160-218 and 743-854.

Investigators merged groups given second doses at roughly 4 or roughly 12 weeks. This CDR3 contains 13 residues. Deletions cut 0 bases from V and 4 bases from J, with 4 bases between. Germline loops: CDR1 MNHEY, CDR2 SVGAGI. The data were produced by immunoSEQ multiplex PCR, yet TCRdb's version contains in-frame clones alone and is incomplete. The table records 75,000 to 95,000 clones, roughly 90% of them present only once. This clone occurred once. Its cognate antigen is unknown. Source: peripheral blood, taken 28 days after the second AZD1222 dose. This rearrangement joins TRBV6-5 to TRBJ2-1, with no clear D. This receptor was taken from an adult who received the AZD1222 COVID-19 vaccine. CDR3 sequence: CASSYSGYNEQFF. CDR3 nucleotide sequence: TGTGCCAGCAGTTACTCTGGTTACAATGAGCAGTTCTTC.